This passage covers 23 T cell receptor beta chains from one sample sequenced in a study of blood T cell repertoires in COVID-19. Some clones are missing from TCRdb's copy, which holds only in-frame ones; the method was immunoSEQ multiplex PCR. The profile shows roughly 180,000 clones, 81% of them singletons. The material sequenced was PBMCs or T cells enriched from blood (not recorded which). The receptors were sampled from a woman in her forties with acute COVID-19.

As to this clone: Additional DNA sequences in this sample encode the identical CDR3. The V gene is TRBV2, the J gene TRBJ1-3; 8 bases are shared with TRBD1. Germline values: CDR1 SNHLY, CDR2 FYNNEI. CDR3 length: 14 amino acids. V shed 6 bases and J 4 bases; nucleotides not matched to a gene: 5. In DNA, the CDR3 is TGTGCCAGCAGCGTGACAGGGGTGGGAAACACCATATATTTT. This translates into CASSVTGVGNTIYF.

This clone has just one count. The chain links TRBV11-2 to TRBJ1-1, with 11 bases that match TRBD1. Trimming at V came to 6 bases and at J to 1 base, leaving 1 base not matched to a gene. The CDR3 has 14 residues. Germline values: CDR1 SGHAT, CDR2 FQNNGV. The CDR3 loop is CASRGQGENTEAFF. The DNA for the CDR3 is TGTGCCAGCAGGGGACAGGGGGAGAACACTGAAGCTTTCTTT.

The chain has TRBV27 and TRBJ2-1, with D possibly being TRBD1 (6 bases). V was trimmed by 5 bases and J by 7 bases, leaving 24 bases between them. The germline V gene encodes CDR1 MNHEY and CDR2 SMNVEV (reference sequence). There are 17 residues in the CDR3. CDR3 residues: CASSIRSLRGIWNEQFF. The DNA of the CDR3 is TGTGCCAGCAGTATAAGAAGTCTCAGGGGAATATGGAATGAGCAGTTCTTC.

The chain joins TRBV20-1 to TRBJ1-1; D is undetermined. There are 11 residues in the CDR3. Germline CDR1 is DFQATT and CDR2 is SNEGSKA (reference sequence). The germline V and J ends were trimmed by 3 bases and 7 bases, with 9 bases remaining between them. In DNA form, the CDR3 reads TGCAGTGCTAGTGGCGATAATGAAGCTTTCTTT. Amino acid sequence: CSASGDNEAFF.

The chain joins TRBV27 to TRBJ1-1; 8 bases match TRBD1. The CDR3 loop spans 16 amino acids. CDR1 and CDR2 from the germline V gene are MNHEY and SMNVEV (reference sequence). V trimming: 3 bases; J trimming: 4 bases; junction bases outside the gene matches: 10. CDR3 sequence reads: CASSFQATGGGTEAFF. In DNA form, the CDR3 reads TGTGCCAGCAGTTTCCAAGCAACAGGGGGAGGCACTGAAGCTTTCTTT.

The CDR3 region has the DNA TGCAGTGCCAGTTTGGGACAGGGGGGCTACGAGCAGTACTTC. Protein sequence: CSASLGQGGYEQYF. The V and J genes are TRBV20-1 and TRBJ2-7; the match to TRBD1 covers 11 bases. Germline V CDR1 and CDR2: DFQATT, SNEGSKA (reference sequence). This CDR3 comprises 14 residues. Trimming at V came to 6 bases and at J to 3 bases, leaving 7 bases not matched to a gene.

The chain carries TRBV5-1 and TRBJ2-5; possibly TRBD2 for D (5 bases). Germline V CDR1 and CDR2: SGHRS, YFSETQ. Trimming left V 4 bases short and J 1 base short, with 14 bases between. This CDR3 contains 15 residues. CDR3 sequence reads: CASSAAGGLQETQYF. The CDR3 DNA is TGCGCCAGCAGCGCTGCGGGCGGACTCCAAGAGACCCAGTACTTC.

The rearrangement joins TRBV11-2 to TRBJ2-7; D uncertain. Germline values: CDR1 SGHAT, CDR2 FQNNGV. Trimming removed 0 bases at V and 2 bases at J, with 11 bases between. The CDR3 has 15 residues. CDR3 amino acids: CASSLEPVVAYEQYF. DNA for the CDR3: TGTGCCAGCAGCTTAGAACCGGTGGTGGCCTACGAGCAGTACTTC.

The chain employs TRBV30 and TRBJ1-5, with a possible D match to TRBD1 (6 bases). The CDR3 consists of 15 residues. V gave up 0 bases and J gave up 3 bases, with 12 bases separating them. Per germline, CDR1 GTSNPN and CDR2 SVGIG (reference sequence). The CDR3 loop reads CAWSVGTRPNQPQHF. In nucleotides, the CDR3 is TGTGCCTGGAGTGTGGGGACACGACCCAATCAGCCCCAGCATTTT.

The chain has TRBV7-3 and TRBJ2-1; TRBD1 agrees at 9 bases. CDR1 SGHTA and CDR2 FQGTGA come from the germline V gene. The trim removed 3 bases at V and 7 bases at J, leaving 4 bases unmatched. This CDR3 region has 14 residues. The CDR3 spells CASSLDRGANEQFF. Written as DNA, the CDR3 is TGTGCCAGCAGCTTGGACAGGGGAGCGAATGAGCAGTTCTTC. Variable domain in full (rest from reference TRBV7-3 and TRBJ2-1): GAGVSQTPSNKVTEKGKYVELRCDPISGHTALYWYRQSLGQGPEFLIYFQGTGAADDSGLPNDRFFAVRPEGSVSTLKIQRTERGDSAVYLCASSLDRGANEQFFGPGTRLTVL.

Written as DNA, the CDR3 is TGTGCCAGCTCCCCCAGTCAGGGGGCAACGAATGAGCAGTTCTTC. As protein: CASSPSQGATNEQFF. V and J are TRBV18 and TRBJ2-1; 8 bases map to TRBD1. CDR3 length: 15 amino acids. With 6 bases clipped from V and 7 bases from J, the junction kept 11 bases outside the gene matches. Germline loops: CDR1 KGHSH, CDR2 LQKENI.

This CDR3 is CATSDDRDSLSGANVLTF. CDR3 DNA sequence: TGTGCCACCAGTGATGACCGGGACAGCCTCTCTGGGGCCAACGTCCTGACTTTC. The V gene is TRBV24-1, the J gene TRBJ2-6, with 7 nucleotides matching TRBD1. V was clipped by 3 bases and J by 0 bases; unmatched bases: 7. The CDR3 consists of 18 residues. From germline, CDR1 is KGHDR and CDR2 SFDVKD.

This chain joins TRBV6-4 and TRBJ2-1, with 7 positions matching TRBD2. This CDR3 spans 15 amino acids. The V gene end was trimmed by 0 bases and the J gene end by 7 bases; junction bases not matched to a gene: 6. Germline assignment: CDR1 MRHNA and CDR2 SNTAGT. The CDR3 coding sequence is TGTGCCAGCAGTGACTCAAGCGGGACTACGAATGAGCAGTTCTTC. The encoded protein is CASSDSSGTTNEQFF.

The chain couples TRBV30 to TRBJ1-2, with 9 bases lining up with TRBD1. Unmatched junction bases numbered 9, after V lost 1 base and J lost 6 bases. This CDR3 region has 15 residues. The germline V gene encodes CDR1 GTSNPN and CDR2 SVGIG (reference sequence). The CDR3 coding sequence is TGTGCCTGGAGTGCTTATCCGGGACAGGGAAATGGCTACACCTTC. It yields the protein CAWSAYPGQGNGYTF.

This CDR3 reads CASSLSGGSGQNIQYF. CDR3 DNA sequence: TGTGCCAGCAGCTTAAGCGGCGGGAGTGGTCAAAACATTCAGTACTTC. This chain connects TRBV7-3 to TRBJ2-4; 7 nucleotides agree with TRBD2. The length of the CDR3 is 16 residues. Germline loops: CDR1 SGHTA, CDR2 FQGTGA. Germline trimming cut 1 base from V and 5 bases from J; bases unmatched to any gene: 8. The entire variable domain, with the rest obtained from reference TRBV7-3 and TRBJ2-4, is as follows: GAGVSQTPSNKVTEKGKYVELRCDPISGHTALYWYRQSLGQGPEFLIYFQGTGAADDSGLPNDRFFAVRPEGSVSTLKIQRTERGDSAVYLCASSLSGGSGQNIQYFGAGTRLSVL.

This clone was counted between two and nine times. This chain links TRBV15 with TRBJ1-1; the match to TRBD1 covers 7 bases. This CDR3 comprises 16 residues. The junction had 7 bases not matched to a gene; V was cut back by 1 base and J by 2 bases. Germline V CDR1 and CDR2: LNHNV, YYDKDF (reference sequence). The CDR3 region has the DNA TGTGCCACCAGCAGAGGAGGCCAGGGGGGAAACACTGAAGCTTTCTTT. Translated, it gives CATSRGGQGGNTEAFF. The whole variable domain, remainder taken from reference TRBV15 and TRBJ1-1, is DAMVIQNPRYQVTQFGKPVTLSCSQTLNHNVMYWYQQKSSQAPKLLFHYYDKDFNNEADTPDNFQSRRPNTSFCFLDIRSPGLGDTAMYLCATSRGGQGGNTEAFFGQGTRLTVV.

CDR3 nucleotides: TGTGCCAGCAGCTTCCGACGCGGCTGGGAGGGAGAGACCCAGTACTTC. This sequence encodes CASSFRRGWEGETQYF. The gene calls are TRBV11-2 and TRBJ2-5; TRBD2 matches 7 bases. The germline V gene encodes CDR1 SGHAT and CDR2 FQNNGV. The V segment lost 3 bases and the J segment 4 bases; nucleotides outside the gene matches: 11. The length of the CDR3 is 16 residues.

V gene TRBV7-9 combines with J gene TRBJ1-1; no firm D call. The V gene lost 4 bases and the J gene lost 7 bases, with 10 bases spanning the gap. In germline, CDR1 is SEHNR, CDR2 FQNEAQ (reference sequence). There are 12 residues in the CDR3. The CDR3 region has the DNA TGTGCCAGCAGCTCCTTACTCCTTGAAGCTTTCTTT. Protein product: CASSSLLLEAFF.

The chain is built from TRBV27 and TRBJ1-2; 9 bases match TRBD1. In germline, CDR1 is MNHEY, CDR2 SMNVEV (reference sequence). This CDR3 is built from 16 residues. The V segment lost 5 bases and the J segment 0 bases; nucleotides outside the gene matches: 7. In DNA form, the CDR3 reads TGTGCCAGCAGTCCAACAAGGACAGGGGCTAACTATGGCTACACCTTC. Amino acids: CASSPTRTGANYGYTF.

This clone was recorded once. The rearrangement uses TRBV5-1 and TRBJ2-3; maybe TRBD2 (6 bases). CDR1 and CDR2 from the germline V gene are SGHRS and YFSETQ. The CDR3 length is 17 residues. Trimming took 2 bases from V and 2 from J, leaving 18 bases between them. The CDR3 DNA is TGCGCCAGCAGCTTAGGTCGGGCGGGGAACCCCACAGATACGCAGTATTTT. This gives the protein CASSLGRAGNPTDTQYF.

This clone was seen more than once but under ten times. The chain has TRBV18 and TRBJ1-3, with a weak D call TRBD1 (5 bases). Trimming took 3 bases from V and 0 from J, leaving 15 bases between them. Germline lookup yields CDR1 KGHSH and CDR2 LQKENI. The CDR3 is made up of 17 amino acids. The CDR3 DNA is TGTGCCAGCTCACCCGCTCCGGGAGGGGTCTCTGGAAACACCATATATTTT. Its protein product is CASSPAPGGVSGNTIYF.

The genes are TRBV19 and TRBJ1-1; the D gene is possibly TRBD1 (6 bases). V was pared by 8 bases and J by 0 bases, with 16 bases between. The germline V gene has CDR1 LNHDA and CDR2 SQIVND (reference sequence). There are 15 residues in the CDR3. The CDR3 here is CASRRGASLNTEAFF. CDR3 in DNA: TGTGCCAGTCGCAGGGGCGCCTCGTTGAACACTGAAGCTTTCTTT. Looking up the rest from reference TRBV19 and TRBJ1-1 gives the full variable domain: DGGITQSPKYLFRKEGQNVTLSCEQNLNHDAMYWYRQDPGQGLRLIYYSQIVNDFQKGDIAEGYSVSREKKESFPLTVTSAQKNPTAFYLCASRRGASLNTEAFFGQGTRLTVV.

The genes are TRBV7-2 and TRBJ2-1; no firm D call. V was pared by 0 bases and J by 2 bases, with 8 bases between. This CDR3 spans 15 amino acids. Germline-derived CDR1 and CDR2 are SGHTA and FQGNSA. This chain's CDR3 is CASSLALGPYNEQFF. CDR3 DNA: TGTGCCAGCAGCTTAGCGCTAGGTCCCTACAATGAGCAGTTCTTC.